This TCR beta chain was recovered during a study of blood T cell repertoires in COVID-19. Study-wide context: Both acute and convalescent COVID-19 samples were obtained from the United States, Italy and Spain.

Clones were sequenced by immunoSEQ multiplex PCR, and TCRdb holds only the in-frame ones, with some missing. Of approximately 400,000 clones in the sample, roughly 90% were seen once. Enrollees, about 18 to 95 years old, lived in about two dozen US areas. The study assigned cohorts using participant-reported clinical history. A COVID-19 case was met by exposed participants within 2 weeks before study entry. The sequence was obtained from a middle-aged woman who had been exposed to COVID-19. The sample was PBMCs or T cells enriched from blood (not recorded which).

CDR3 loop: CASSIAGQGPYEQYF. The DNA of the CDR3 is TGTGCCAGTAGTATAGCAGGACAGGGCCCCTACGAGCAGTACTTC. The genes are TRBV19 and TRBJ2-7, with TRBD1 identical over 8 bases. The CDR3 length is 15 residues. V lost 1 base, J lost 2 bases, and 4 bases stayed unmatched. The germline CDR1 and CDR2 sequences are LNHDA and SQIVND (reference sequence).